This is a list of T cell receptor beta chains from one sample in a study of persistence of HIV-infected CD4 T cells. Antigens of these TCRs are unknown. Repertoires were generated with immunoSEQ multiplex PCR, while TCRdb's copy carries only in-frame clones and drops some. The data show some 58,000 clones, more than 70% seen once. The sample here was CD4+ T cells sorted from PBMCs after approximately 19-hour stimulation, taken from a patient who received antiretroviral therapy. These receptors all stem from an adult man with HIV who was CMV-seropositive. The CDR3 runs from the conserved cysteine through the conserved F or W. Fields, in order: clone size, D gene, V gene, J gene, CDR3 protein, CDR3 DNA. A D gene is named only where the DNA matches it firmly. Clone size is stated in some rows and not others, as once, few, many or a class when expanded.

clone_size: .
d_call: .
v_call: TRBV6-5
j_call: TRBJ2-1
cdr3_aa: CASGRVLRGNEQFF
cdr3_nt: TGTGCCAGCGGACGAGTCCTTCGTGGAAATGAGCAGTTCTTC

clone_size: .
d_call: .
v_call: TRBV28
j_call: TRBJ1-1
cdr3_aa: CASSPGTLRGEAFF
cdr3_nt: TGTGCCAGCAGTCCCGGGACCCTCAGGGGTGAAGCTTTCTTT

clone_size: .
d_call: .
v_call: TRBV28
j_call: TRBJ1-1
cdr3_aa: CASGSGTGRGAFF
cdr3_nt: TGTGCCAGCGGCTCCGGGACTGGGAGGGGAGCTTTCTTT

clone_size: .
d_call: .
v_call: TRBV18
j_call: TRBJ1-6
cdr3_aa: CASSPTPGGDDSPLHF
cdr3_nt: TGTGCCAGCTCACCCACACCGGGGGGCGATGATTCACCCCTCCACTTT

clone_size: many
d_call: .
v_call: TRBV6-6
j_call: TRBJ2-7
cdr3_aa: CASSFATYEQYF
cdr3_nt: TGTGCCAGCAGTTTTGCTACTTACGAGCAGTACTTC

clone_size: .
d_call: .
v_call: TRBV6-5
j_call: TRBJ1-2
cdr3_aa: CASSYLGQRNYGYTF
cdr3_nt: TGTGCCAGCAGTTACTTAGGACAAAGAAACTATGGCTACACCTTC

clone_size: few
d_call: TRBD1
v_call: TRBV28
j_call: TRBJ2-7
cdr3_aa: CASTLRGGQVSYEQYF
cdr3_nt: TGTGCCAGCACCCTCCGAGGGGGACAGGTGTCCTACGAGCAGTACTTC

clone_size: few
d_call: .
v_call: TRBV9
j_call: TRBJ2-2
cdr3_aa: CASSGMSQGGELFF
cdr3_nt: TGTGCCAGCAGCGGAATGAGCCAAGGCGGGGAGCTGTTTTTT

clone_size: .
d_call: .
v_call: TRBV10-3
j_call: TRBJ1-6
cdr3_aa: CAISDRQPANSPLHF
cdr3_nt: TGTGCCATCAGTGATCGACAGCCGGCCAATTCACCCCTCCACTTT

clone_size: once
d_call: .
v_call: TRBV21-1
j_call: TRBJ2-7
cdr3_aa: CASSKENRPYEQYF
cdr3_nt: TGTGCCAGCAGCAAAGAGAATAGACCCTACGAGCAGTACTTC

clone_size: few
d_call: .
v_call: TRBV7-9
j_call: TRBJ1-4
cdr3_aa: CASSLRKATNEKLFF
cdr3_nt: TGTGCCAGCAGCTTAAGGAAGGCAACTAATGAAAAACTGTTTTTT

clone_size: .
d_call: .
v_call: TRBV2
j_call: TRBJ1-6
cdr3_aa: CASSSRPGHIDSPLHF
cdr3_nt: TGTGCCAGCAGCTCCAGACCGGGACATATAGACTCACCCCTCCACTTT

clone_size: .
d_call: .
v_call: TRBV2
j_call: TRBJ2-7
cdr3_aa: CASSDSPGPYEQYF
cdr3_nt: TGTGCCAGCAGTGATTCCCCAGGGCCGTACGAGCAGTACTTC

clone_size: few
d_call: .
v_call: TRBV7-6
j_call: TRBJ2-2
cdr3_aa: CASSKGSGELFF
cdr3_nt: TGTGCCAGCAGCAAGGGGTCCGGGGAGCTGTTTTTT

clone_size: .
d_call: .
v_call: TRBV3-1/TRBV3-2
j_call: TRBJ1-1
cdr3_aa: CASSQSDTRGEAFF
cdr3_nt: TGTGCCAGCAGCCAGTCGGACACTCGGGGTGAAGCTTTCTTT

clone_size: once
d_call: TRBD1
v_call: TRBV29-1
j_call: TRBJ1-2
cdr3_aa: CSVVRGDYGYTF
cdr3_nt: TGCAGCGTTGTCAGGGGGGACTATGGCTACACCTTC

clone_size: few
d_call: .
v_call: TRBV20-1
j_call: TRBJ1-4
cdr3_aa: CSALDMEKLFF
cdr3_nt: TGCAGTGCTTTGGACATGGAAAAACTGTTTTTT

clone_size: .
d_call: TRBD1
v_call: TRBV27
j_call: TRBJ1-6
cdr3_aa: CASSSSGTAGSPLHF
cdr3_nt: TGTGCCAGCAGTTCCTCCGGGACAGCCGGGTCACCCCTCCACTTT

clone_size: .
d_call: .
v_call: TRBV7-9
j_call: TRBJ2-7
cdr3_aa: CASSFSRFSYEQYF
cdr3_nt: TGTGCCAGCAGCTTTTCTCGCTTCTCCTACGAGCAGTACTTC

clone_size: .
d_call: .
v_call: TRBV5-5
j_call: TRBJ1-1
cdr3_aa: CASSLLRSTEAFF
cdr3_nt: TGTGCCAGCAGCTTGTTGAGGAGCACTGAAGCTTTCTTT

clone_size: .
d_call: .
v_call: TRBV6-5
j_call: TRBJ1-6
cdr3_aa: CAANRSLNSPLHF
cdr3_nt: TGTGCCGCGAACAGAAGCCTTAATTCACCCCTCCACTTT

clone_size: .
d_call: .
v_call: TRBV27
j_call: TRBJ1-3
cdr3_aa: CASSLMLGLGNTIYF
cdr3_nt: TGTGCCAGCAGTTTAATGTTAGGGCTCGGAAACACCATATATTTT

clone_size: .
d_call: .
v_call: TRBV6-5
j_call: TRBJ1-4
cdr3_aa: CASSYSYSSNEKLFF
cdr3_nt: TGTGCCAGCAGTTATTCGTACAGCTCTAATGAAAAACTGTTTTTT

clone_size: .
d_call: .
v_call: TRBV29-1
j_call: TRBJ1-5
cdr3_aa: CSVRDSTANQPQHF
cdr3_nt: TGCAGCGTTCGTGACTCTACCGCGAATCAGCCCCAGCATTTT

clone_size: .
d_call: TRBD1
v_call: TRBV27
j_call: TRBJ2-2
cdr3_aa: CASSLGTGGFSDTGELFF
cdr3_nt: TGTGCCAGCAGTTTAGGGACAGGGGGCTTCTCGGACACCGGGGAGCTGTTTTTT

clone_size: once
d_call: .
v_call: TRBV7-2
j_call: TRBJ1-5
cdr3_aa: CASSLSAQKHPNQPQHF
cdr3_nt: TGTGCCAGCAGCTTAAGTGCACAGAAACACCCCAATCAGCCCCAGCATTTT

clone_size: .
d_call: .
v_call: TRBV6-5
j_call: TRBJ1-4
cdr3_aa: CASSYRNREKLFF
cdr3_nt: TGTGCCAGCAGTTACAGGAACCGTGAAAAACTGTTTTTT